This TCR beta chain derives from a study of blood T cell repertoires in COVID-19. Looking at the study overall: From the United States, Italy and Spain came samples of acute and convalescent COVID-19. The cDNA or gDNA used as material had been derived from T cells, B-cell-depleted T cells, or PBMCs.

This CDR3 has 13 amino acids. The V end lost 4 bases, the J end lost 8 bases, and 11 bases lay between the germline ends. Germline values: CDR1 MGHDK, CDR2 SYGVNS. As processed by the authors: Quantification of nucleated cells was approximated via reference gene primer amplification. Only in-frame clones appear in the TCRdb table, and some are missing; sequencing was by immunoSEQ multiplex PCR. That table furnishes V, J and clone size, whereas the DNA furnished D and trimming. The sample lists about 240,000 clones, around four fifths occurring once. The V and J genes are TRBV25-1 and TRBJ1-4, with unresolved D. The TCR sequence derives from a woman aged 55-69 years with active or convalescent COVID-19. The sequenced material came from peripheral blood. CDR3: CASSGANVEKLFF. DNA of the CDR3: TGTGCCAGCAGTGGAGCTAATGTGGAAAAACTGTTTTTT. The variable domain in full, completed from reference TRBV25-1 and TRBJ1-4, reads EADIYQTPRYLVIGTGKKITLECSQTMGHDKMYWYQQDPGMELHLIHYSYGVNSTEKGDLSSESTVSRIRTEHFPLTLESARPSHTSQYLCASSGANVEKLFFGSGTQLSVL.